This entry describes one T cell receptor beta chain. The antigen remains undetermined. These data come from a study of shared clonotypes between healthy human individuals. General study results and limits: An anticipated effect of sequencing depth on clonotype sharing among donors was recognized.

Germline assignment: CDR1 SEHNR and CDR2 FQNEAQ (reference sequence). V gave up 5 bases and J gave up 1 base; unmatched junction bases: 16. The CDR3 spans 18 residues. Deep-level assay runs were performed. Profiling relied on immunoSEQ multiplex PCR, and the TCRdb table lists in-frame clones only, not all of them. The repertoire consists of 450,000 to 550,000 clones, with 60% to 85% occurring once and the leading ten covering about an eighth. The TCR comes from a woman in her forties in good health. Some clones in this sample may be carry-over from other donors' samples. The rearrangement uses TRBV7-9 and TRBJ2-7, with 8 positions matching TRBD1. Specimen: PBMCs. The CDR3 nucleotides are TGTGCCAGCAGCCTACCCGAGACAGGGGATGGGTTGTCCTACGAGCAGTACTTC. This encodes CASSLPETGDGLSYEQYF.